One and the same sample provided the 14 T cell receptor beta chains below, sequenced in a study of regulatory dendritic cells for organ transplantation. Allogeneic regulatory or mature dendritic cells were co-cultured for less than 6 days with CFSE-labeled sorted T cells at 1:10. TCRdb keeps only in-frame clones here, not all; method: immunoSEQ multiplex PCR. The data contain over 10,000 clones, about 70% of them singletons. No antigens are known for them. Sequencing was carried out using naive CD4+ T cells from blood cultured with regulatory dendritic cells. Subset of the sample: CD45RA+ naive T cells. The receptors shown here come from a human donor in good health.

The V and J genes are TRBV9 and TRBJ1-4, with D perhaps matching TRBD1 (6 bases). CDR1 is SGDLS, CDR2 YYNGEE, per germline. This CDR3 has 16 amino acids. V was clipped by 4 bases and J by 6 bases, with 19 bases between them. The CDR3 protein is CASSPQGSRAYEKLFF. In DNA form, the CDR3 reads TGTGCCAGCAGCCCCCAGGGGTCCCGGGCTTATGAAAAACTGTTTTTT. Filled out from reference TRBV9 and TRBJ1-4, the complete variable domain reads DSGVTQTPKHLITATGQRVTLRCSPRSGDLSVYWYQQSLDQGLQFLIQYYNGEERAKGNILERFSAQQFPDLHSELNLSSLELGDSALYFCASSPQGSRAYEKLFFGSGTQLSVL.

The chain carries TRBV19 and TRBJ2-7; weak D call: TRBD1 (6 bases). The CDR3 consists of 14 residues. Trimming removed 4 bases from V and 0 bases from J, with 10 bases in between. Germline V lookup: CDR1 LNHDA, CDR2 SQIVND (reference sequence). The CDR3 nucleotides read TGTGCCAGTAGTACGAGGGGGAGCTCCTACGAGCAGTACTTC. Its protein product is CASSTRGSSYEQYF.

The rearrangement links TRBV29-1 to TRBJ2-2, with 10 nucleotides matching TRBD1. The CDR3 runs 13 residues. The V gene end was trimmed by 8 bases and the J gene end by 7 bases; junction bases not matched to a gene: 7. Germline assignment: CDR1 SQVTM and CDR2 ANQGSEA. CDR3 nucleotide sequence: TGCAGCACCGGGACAGGGGCCGGCGGGGAGCTGTTTTTT. Its protein product is CSTGTGAGGELFF.

The J gene is TRBJ1-1, the V gene TRBV10-1, with 10 nucleotides matching TRBD1. Unmatched junction bases numbered 5, after V lost 6 bases and J lost 4 bases. The CDR3 is 14 residues long. Looked up from germline, CDR1 is WNHNN and CDR2 is SYGVQD (reference sequence). CDR3 nucleotide sequence: TGCGCCAGCAGCCCCAGGACAGGGGGCACTGAAGCTTTCTTT. It encodes CASSPRTGGTEAFF.

The V call is TRBV5-5, the J call TRBJ1-5, with TRBD1 matching over 8 bases. This CDR3 contains 15 residues. The germline V gene has CDR1 SGHKS and CDR2 YYEKEE (reference sequence). V lost 0 bases, J lost 6 bases, and 5 bases stayed unmatched. The CDR3 bases are TGTGCCAGCAGCTTGGGTGCAGGGGGCAGTCAGCCCCAGCATTTT. Amino acids: CASSLGAGGSQPQHF.

The rearrangement uses TRBV18 and TRBJ1-4, with D hard to call. CDR1 KGHSH and CDR2 LQKENI come from the germline V gene. The V gene lost 3 bases and the J gene lost 3 bases, with 11 bases spanning the gap. This CDR3 spans 15 amino acids. The CDR3 bases are TGTGCCAGCTCACCGCGGGAGGAACCTAATGAAAAACTGTTTTTT. This gives the protein CASSPREEPNEKLFF. Based on the CDR3 plus reference TRBV18 and TRBJ1-4, the full variable domain is NAGVMQNPRHLVRRRGQEARLRCSPMKGHSHVYWYRQLPEEGLKFMVYLQKENIIDESGMPKERFSAEFPKEGPSILRIQQVVRGDSAAYFCASSPREEPNEKLFFGSGTQLSVL.

This clone was detected a few times. The V and J genes are TRBV19 and TRBJ1-4; D not resolved. Germline-derived CDR1 and CDR2 are LNHDA and SQIVND (reference sequence). Trimming pared 5 bases from V and 6 bases from J, leaving 10 bases between. The CDR3 loop spans 13 amino acids. CDR3 residues: CASSSQVDEKLFF. The CDR3 bases are TGTGCCAGTAGTTCACAAGTCGATGAAAAACTGTTTTTT.

This chain connects TRBV6-6 to TRBJ2-7; a weak D match, TRBD2 (5 bases). The CDR3 runs to 12 residues. Germline V gene lookup returns CDR1 MNHNY and CDR2 SVGAGI (reference sequence). With 2 bases removed from V and 4 bases from J, the gap between germline ends came to 6 bases. In DNA, the CDR3 is TGTGCCAGCAGTTACAGGGAGTACGAGCAGTACTTC. Amino acids: CASSYREYEQYF.

The rearrangement uses TRBV9 and TRBJ1-1; possibly TRBD1 for D (6 bases). V dropped 0 bases and J dropped 1 base, with 7 bases sitting between them. In germline, CDR1 is SGDLS, CDR2 YYNGEE. The CDR3 length is 14 residues. As DNA, the CDR3 is TGTGCCAGCAGCGTAGGGGGACAGAACACTGAAGCTTTCTTT. Amino acid sequence: CASSVGGQNTEAFF.

The CDR3 DNA sequence: TGTGCCAGCTTGTCCTCGGGGGGGCCGTGGAATGAGCAGTTCTTC. Protein: CASLSSGGPWNEQFF. The V call is TRBV13, the J call TRBJ2-1; the match to TRBD2 covers 8 bases. Germline assignment: CDR1 PRHDT and CDR2 FYEKMQ (reference sequence). The CDR3 covers 15 residues. J lost 7 bases, V lost 8 bases, and 13 bases had no gene match.

V gene TRBV5-5 combines with J gene TRBJ2-5, with D possibly matching TRBD2 (7 bases). CDR3 length: 15 amino acids. The V end lost 2 bases, the J end lost 1 base, and 12 bases lay between the germline ends. The V gene's germline CDR1 is SGHKS and CDR2 YYEKEE (reference sequence). The CDR3 nucleotides are TGTGCCAGCAGCTTAATAGGGGGGGCCCAAGAGACCCAGTACTTC. Protein: CASSLIGGAQETQYF.

The chain links TRBV7-9 to TRBJ2-1; D not certain. The length of the CDR3 is 12 residues. Germline CDR1 is SEHNR and CDR2 is FQNEAQ (reference sequence). Trimming took off 5 bases at V and 4 bases at J, with 6 bases between the two ends. The CDR3 nucleotides read TGTGCCAGCAGCAACGGGTACAATGAGCAGTTCTTC. It specifies CASSNGYNEQFF.

This sequence joins TRBV5-1 and TRBJ2-7; D might be TRBD2 (7 bases). V lost 9 bases and J 3 bases, leaving 16 bases between the germline ends. Germline CDR1 and CDR2: SGHRS and YFSETQ. There are 13 residues in the CDR3. CDR3 sequence: CAKGGVGYYEQYF. The DNA of the CDR3 is TGCGCCAAGGGGGGGGTAGGCTACTACGAGCAGTACTTC.

This sequence joins TRBV6-5 and TRBJ1-4; tentatively, D is TRBD1 (6 bases). Germline V lookup: CDR1 MNHEY, CDR2 SVGAGI. The CDR3 sequence is 14 residues long. Trimming pared 7 bases from V and 8 bases from J, leaving 17 bases between. The CDR3 nucleotides read TGTGCCAGCATGGGGACAACCCATCGGGAAAAACTGTTTTTT. This gives the protein CASMGTTHREKLFF.